The source of this T cell receptor beta chain is a study of T cells expressing NK-cell markers. Across the whole study: Out of eight donors sequenced, seven tested HCMV-seropositive and the remaining one seronegative.

Remarks on this clonotype: Its antigen is unidentified.

Scientists made TCR beta cDNA using 5'RACE template switching with UMIs. No DNA is given; TCRdb re-called the 5' RACE reads and lists each CDR3 protein once. Its table lists about 460,000 distinct CDR3 sequences. This CDR3 region has 16 residues. Germline V lookup: CDR1 ENHRY, CDR2 SYGVKD. Findings of the study overall: Certain NKG2C+ T cell clones were expanded, and their HCMV specificity remained unclear. A handful of donors showed these clonotypes also leading the CD3+CD56-NKG2C+ fraction.

This chain connects TRBV10-3 to TRBJ1-2; the D call from TCRdb, TRBD1, cannot be confirmed without DNA. The sequenced sample consisted of blood T cells: a sorted CD56 or NKG2C T cell subset, CD4+ or CD8+ T cells, or bulk PBMC T cells (not recorded which). The clonotype originates from a woman aged 50 to 65 in good health. The chain's CDR3 is CAISLVAGQGAHGYTF.